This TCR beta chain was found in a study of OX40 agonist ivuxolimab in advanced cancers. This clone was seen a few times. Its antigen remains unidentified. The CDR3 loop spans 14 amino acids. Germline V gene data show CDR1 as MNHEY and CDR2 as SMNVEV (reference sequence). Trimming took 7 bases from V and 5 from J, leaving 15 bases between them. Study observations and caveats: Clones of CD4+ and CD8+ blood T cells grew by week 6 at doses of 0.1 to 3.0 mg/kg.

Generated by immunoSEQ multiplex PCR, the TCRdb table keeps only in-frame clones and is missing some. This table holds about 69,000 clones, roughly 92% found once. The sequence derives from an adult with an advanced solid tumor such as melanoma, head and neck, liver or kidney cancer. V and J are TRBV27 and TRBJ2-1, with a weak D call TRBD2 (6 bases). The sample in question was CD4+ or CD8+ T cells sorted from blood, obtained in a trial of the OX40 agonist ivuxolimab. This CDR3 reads CASKGLAHHNEQFF. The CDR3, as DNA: TGTGCCAGCAAGGGGCTAGCGCACCACAATGAGCAGTTCTTC.